What follows are 25 T cell receptor beta chains derived from one specimen sequenced in a study of cytomegalovirus exposure and HLA in healthy donors. Researchers ran the PCR with 60 Vbeta and 13 Jbeta primers. Sequenced by immunoSEQ multiplex PCR; TCRdb stores in-frame clones only, minus some. The data contain just over 150,000 clones, roughly 80% of them seen just once; the ten biggest clones take up around 1.5%. Input material: PBMCs. The receptors stem from a woman under 40 in good health and CMV-seronegative.

V is TRBV30 and J is TRBJ1-3, with D possibly TRBD1 on 6 matching bases. The CDR3 is 15 residues long. V lost 3 bases and J 0 bases, leaving 12 bases between the germline ends. CDR1 GTSNPN and CDR2 SVGIG come from the germline V gene (reference sequence). The CDR3 loop reads CAWSAGTPSGNTIYF. CDR3 in DNA: TGTGCCTGGAGCGCCGGGACACCCTCTGGAAACACCATATATTTT.

V usage is TRBV9 and J usage is TRBJ2-3, with a possible D match to TRBD2 (6 bases). The CDR3 is 15 residues long. Germline V CDR1 and CDR2: SGDLS, YYNGEE. The ends were cut back, 4 bases at V and 6 bases at J, with 18 bases in the middle. The CDR3 protein is CASSPLTGVPDTQYF. CDR3 nucleotides: TGTGCCAGCAGCCCTTTGACGGGGGTCCCGGATACGCAGTATTTT. Filled out from reference TRBV9 and TRBJ2-3, the complete variable domain reads DSGVTQTPKHLITATGQRVTLRCSPRSGDLSVYWYQQSLDQGLQFLIQYYNGEERAKGNILERFSAQQFPDLHSELNLSSLELGDSALYFCASSPLTGVPDTQYFGPGTRLTVL.

V gene TRBV30 combines with J gene TRBJ1-2, with D possibly matching TRBD1 (5 bases). Trimming took 8 bases from V and 3 from J, leaving 19 bases between them. Germline V gives CDR1 GTSNPN, CDR2 SVGIG (reference sequence). The CDR3 contains 14 residues. DNA for the CDR3: TGTGCCCTCAACGTGGGGGGGAACCACTATGGCTACACCTTC. It encodes CALNVGGNHYGYTF.

V is TRBV6-1 and J is TRBJ2-3; possible D gene TRBD2, 6 bases. The germline V gene has CDR1 MNHNS and CDR2 SASEGT. Trimming pared 5 bases from V and 1 base from J, leaving 13 bases between. The CDR3 has 15 residues. The CDR3 here is CASSFTGGGTDTQYF. DNA for the CDR3: TGTGCCAGCAGTTTCACTGGCGGGGGCACAGATACGCAGTATTTT.

This chain links TRBV6-1 with TRBJ1-1; maybe TRBD1 (6 bases). V was pared by 2 bases and J by 4 bases, with 11 bases between. Germline values: CDR1 MNHNS, CDR2 SASEGT. CDR3 length: 14 residues. The chain's CDR3 is CASSETDRRTEAFF. CDR3 coding DNA: TGTGCCAGCAGTGAAACGGACAGACGCACTGAAGCTTTCTTT.

The rearrangement links TRBV18 to TRBJ1-4; unclear D gene. This CDR3 contains 14 residues. V was clipped by 0 bases and J by 14 bases, with 16 bases between them. CDR1 is KGHSH and CDR2 is LQKENI in the germline V gene. The chain's CDR3 is CASSPPERLSALFF. DNA for the CDR3: TGTGCCAGCTCACCACCGGAGAGACTTTCTGCGCTGTTTTTT.

The chain carries TRBV6-1 and TRBJ2-1; 8 positions match TRBD1. Looked up from germline, CDR1 is MNHNS and CDR2 is SASEGT. V shed 3 bases, J shed 15 bases, and the junction held 4 bases outside the gene matches. The CDR3 has 11 amino acids. CDR3 coding DNA: TGTGCCAGCAGTGAGACAGGGGTTCCGTTCTTC. Its protein product is CASSETGVPFF.

Note on this clone: The junction differs from germline at one of its ends, possibly a read error. V is TRBV5-1 and J is TRBJ2-7; 11 bases line up with TRBD1. There are 15 residues in the CDR3. CDR1 and CDR2 (germline): SGHRS, YFSETQ. CDR3 amino acids: CASSLRTGGANEQYF. CDR3 sequence (DNA): TGTGCCAGCAGCTTGAGGACAGGGGGCGCGAACGAGCAGTACTTC.

This rearrangement joins TRBV9 to TRBJ2-7; 12 nucleotides agree with TRBD1. V shed 4 bases, J shed 3 bases, and the junction held 5 bases outside the gene matches. Germline values: CDR1 SGDLS, CDR2 YYNGEE. The CDR3 contains 15 residues. The CDR3 is CASSFGTGGDYEQYF. The CDR3 region has the DNA TGTGCCAGCAGCTTTGGGACAGGGGGCGACTACGAGCAGTACTTC.

The V call is TRBV21-1, the J call TRBJ1-6; the table names TRBD1, a call not compared with the DNA. TRBV21-1 is assigned pseudogene status. The CDR3 contains 17 residues. DNA of the CDR3: TGTGCCAGCAGCAAAAACACCGACCGGGACAGTAATTCACCCCTCCACTTT. Translated, it gives CASSKNTDRDSNSPLHF.

The rearrangement joins TRBV6-5 to TRBJ2-4; TRBD1 matches 7 bases. The CDR3 runs to 15 residues. The germline V gene encodes CDR1 MNHEY and CDR2 SVGAGI. J lost 0 bases, V lost 6 bases, and 5 bases had no gene match. The CDR3 region is CASSARGIAKNIQYF. The CDR3, as DNA: TGTGCCAGCAGCGCCAGGGGGATAGCCAAAAACATTCAGTACTTC.

The rearrangement uses TRBV6-6 and TRBJ2-1; 7 bases are a match to TRBD2. The CDR3 covers 16 residues. Per germline, CDR1 MNHNY and CDR2 SVGAGI (reference sequence). The junction had 10 bases not matched to a gene; V was cut back by 0 bases and J by 8 bases. In DNA form, the CDR3 reads TGTGCCAGCAGTTACTCGAGTAGAGGGGCGGGGGATGAGCAGTTCTTC. Its protein product is CASSYSSRGAGDEQFF.

To note about this clone: One end of the junction fails to match germline, which may point to a read error. J is TRBJ2-2 and V is TRBV7-7, with 8 bases that match TRBD2. The length of the CDR3 is 18 residues. Germline assignment: CDR1 SSHAT and CDR2 FNYEAQ (reference sequence). CDR3 loop: CASSPLWAGGSNTGELFF. Here the CDR3 DNA reads TGTGCTAGCAGCCCCCTTTGGGCGGGGGGATCAAACACCGGGGAGCTGTTTTTT.

This clone was seen a handful of times. The V gene is TRBV18, the J gene TRBJ1-1; a weak D match, TRBD1 (5 bases). Between the trimmed V and J ends, which lost 0 bases and 1 base, there was a span of 9 bases. From germline, CDR1 is KGHSH and CDR2 LQKENI. The CDR3 sequence is 15 residues long. In nucleotides, the CDR3 is TGTGCCAGCTCACCACCAGGGGTCAAGAACACTGAAGCTTTCTTT. Its translation is CASSPPGVKNTEAFF. The full variable domain, completed using reference TRBV18 and TRBJ1-1, is NAGVMQNPRHLVRRRGQEARLRCSPMKGHSHVYWYRQLPEEGLKFMVYLQKENIIDESGMPKERFSAEFPKEGPSILRIQQVVRGDSAAYFCASSPPGVKNTEAFFGQGTRLTVV.

The genes are TRBV6-1 and TRBJ1-6; the match to TRBD1 covers 9 bases. The CDR3 consists of 15 residues. Germline lookup yields CDR1 MNHNS and CDR2 SASEGT. V lost 5 bases to trimming and J lost 7 bases; unmatched junction nucleotides: 6. As DNA, the CDR3 is TGTGCCAGCAGTCTCTCCGGGACAGGGAATTCACCCCTCCACTTT. It encodes CASSLSGTGNSPLHF.

This rearrangement joins TRBV27 to TRBJ2-7; 9 nucleotides align to TRBD1. Per germline, CDR1 MNHEY and CDR2 SMNVEV (reference sequence). The CDR3 has 13 amino acids. The J segment lost 3 bases and the V segment lost 8 bases, leaving 5 bases of the junction unmatched. As DNA, the CDR3 is TGTGCCAGCGGAAGGGACAGGGACTACGAGCAGTACTTC. Translating gives CASGRDRDYEQYF.

The V and J genes are TRBV18 and TRBJ1-6, with 7 bases that match TRBD1. The V and J ends lost 8 bases and 4 bases, in that order; junction bases with no gene match: 8. The CDR3 contains 15 residues. CDR1 and CDR2 (germline): KGHSH, LQKENI. The CDR3 nucleotides are TGTGCCAGCCGACAGGGCGGGCAGTATAATTCACCCCTCCACTTT. Encoded protein: CASRQGGQYNSPLHF. Full variable domain (rest looked up from reference TRBV18 and TRBJ1-6): NAGVMQNPRHLVRRRGQEARLRCSPMKGHSHVYWYRQLPEEGLKFMVYLQKENIIDESGMPKERFSAEFPKEGPSILRIQQVVRGDSAAYFCASRQGGQYNSPLHFGNGTRLTVT.

The chain joins TRBV29-1 to TRBJ2-5, with 10 bases fitting TRBD1. This CDR3 has 14 residues. Per germline, CDR1 SQVTM and CDR2 ANQGSEA. V lost 7 bases to trimming and J lost 3 bases; unmatched junction nucleotides: 8. DNA for the CDR3: TGCAGCGGGAGGAGGACAGGGGGTAAAGAGACCCAGTACTTC. Its translation: CSGRRTGGKETQYF.

The J gene is TRBJ1-1, the V gene TRBV11-2; D unclear. Germline values: CDR1 SGHAT, CDR2 FQNNGV. The CDR3 extends over 13 amino acids. V was shortened by 2 bases and J by 1 base, with 5 bases between the two germline ends. CDR3 region: CASSLRQNTEAFF. The CDR3 nucleotides read TGTGCCAGCAGCTTACGACAGAACACTGAAGCTTTCTTT.

This chain uses TRBV5-1 with TRBJ2-3; 10 nucleotides line up with TRBD2. The CDR3 consists of 15 residues. The germline CDR1 and CDR2 sequences are SGHRS and YFSETQ. The V gene end was trimmed by 0 bases and the J gene end by 5 bases; junction bases not matched to a gene: 3. The DNA for the CDR3 is TGCGCCAGCAGCTTGGAGGCTAGCGGGGGAGATACGCAGTATTTT. This codes for CASSLEASGGDTQYF.

This sequence joins TRBV2 and TRBJ2-6, with 11 nucleotides matching TRBD1. V was clipped by 9 bases and J by 0 bases; unmatched bases: 7. The CDR3 is 17 amino acids. CDR1 is SNHLY and CDR2 is FYNNEI in the germline V gene. This chain's CDR3 is CASGRGTGGSGANVLTF. CDR3 bases: TGTGCCAGTGGGAGGGGGACAGGGGGCTCTGGGGCCAACGTCCTGACTTTC.

This clone was seen a single time. This chain connects TRBV18 to TRBJ1-1; D is unresolved. The CDR3 has 14 amino acids. Germline values: CDR1 KGHSH, CDR2 LQKENI. V was trimmed by 1 base and J by 2 bases, leaving 8 bases between them. The DNA of the CDR3 is TGTGCCAGCTCACCACTCCAGTCTAACACTGAAGCTTTCTTT. The encoded protein is CASSPLQSNTEAFF.

The chain has TRBV4-2 and TRBJ2-5, with D maybe TRBD1 (5 bases). Germline values: CDR1 LGHNA, CDR2 YNFKEQ. V was cut by 0 bases and J by 4 bases, with 9 bases left in between. The CDR3 runs to 14 residues. CDR3 region: CASSQDKGPETQYF. CDR3 bases: TGTGCCAGCAGCCAAGATAAGGGGCCAGAGACCCAGTACTTC.

CDR3 sequence (DNA): TGCGCCAGCAGCTTGGGTTTGGGATATAGGACTTATGGCTACACCTTC. Protein sequence: CASSLGLGYRTYGYTF. V usage is TRBV5-1 and J usage is TRBJ1-2; D remains unclear. The V end lost 0 bases, the J end lost 5 bases, and 17 bases lay between the germline ends. CDR3 length: 16 amino acids. Germline CDR1 is SGHRS and CDR2 is YFSETQ.

This clone has more than one count but fewer than ten. A read error may produce the germline difference seen at one junction end. The chain carries TRBV2 and TRBJ1-4, with 9 bases that match TRBD1. The CDR3 extends over 15 amino acids. CDR1 and CDR2 (germline): SNHLY, FYNNEI. The CDR3 nucleotides are TGTGCCAGCAGTGAACCCGTTACTCGACAGGGGGTTTATTATTTT. It translates to CASSEPVTRQGVYYF.